The clone carrying this T cell receptor (beta chain) was seen just once. The junction departs from the called germline gene at one end, perhaps through a read error. This CDR3 comprises 13 residues. Per the germline V gene, CDR1 is LNHNV and CDR2 is YYDKDF (reference sequence). The record originates from a study of T cells in Graves' hyperthyroidism and ophthalmopathy. What was amplified from RNA transcripts were TCR beta CDR3 regions. TCR CDR3 underwent first-round RT-PCR with the HTBI primer set. MiXCR was run by TCRdb on the multiplex PCR reads, yielding one entry per CDR3 protein. The sample has under 40,000 distinct CDR3 sequences; around 52% are singletons.

The rearrangement links TRBV15 to TRBJ2-1; no reliable D call. The sequence derives from a woman aged 35 to 49 with Graves' ophthalmopathy. The sequencing sample was made of blood. This CDR3 is CATSRSLGVEQFF. The CDR3 DNA is TGTGCCACCAGCAGATCCCTTGGCGTGGAGCAGTTTTTC.